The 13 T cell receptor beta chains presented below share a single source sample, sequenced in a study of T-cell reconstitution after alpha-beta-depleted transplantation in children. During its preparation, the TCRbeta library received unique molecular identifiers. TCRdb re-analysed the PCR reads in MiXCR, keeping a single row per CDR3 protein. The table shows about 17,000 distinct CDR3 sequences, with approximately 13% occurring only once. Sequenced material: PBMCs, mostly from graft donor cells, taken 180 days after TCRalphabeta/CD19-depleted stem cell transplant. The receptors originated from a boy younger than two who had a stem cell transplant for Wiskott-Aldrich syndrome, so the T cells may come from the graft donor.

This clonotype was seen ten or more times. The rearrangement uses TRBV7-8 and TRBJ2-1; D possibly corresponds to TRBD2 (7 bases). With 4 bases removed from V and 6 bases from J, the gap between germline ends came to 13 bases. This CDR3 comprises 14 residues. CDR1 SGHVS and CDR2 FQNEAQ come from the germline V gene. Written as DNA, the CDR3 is TGTGCCAGCAGCTCCCGGGGGGCCGCCAATGAGCAGTTCTTC. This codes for CASSSRGAANEQFF. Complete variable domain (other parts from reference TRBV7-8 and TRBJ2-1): GAGVSQSPRYKVAKRGQDVALRCDPISGHVSLFWYQQALGQGPEFLTYFQNEAQLDKSGLPSDRFFAERPEGSVSTLKIQRTQQEDSAVYLCASSSRGAANEQFFGPGTRLTVL.

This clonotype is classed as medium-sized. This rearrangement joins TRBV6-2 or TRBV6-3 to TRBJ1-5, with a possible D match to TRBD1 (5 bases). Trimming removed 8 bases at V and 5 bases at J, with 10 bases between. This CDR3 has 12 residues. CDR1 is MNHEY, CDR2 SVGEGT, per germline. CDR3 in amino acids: CASHTGYQPQHF. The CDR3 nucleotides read TGTGCCAGCCATACAGGTTATCAGCCCCAGCATTTT.

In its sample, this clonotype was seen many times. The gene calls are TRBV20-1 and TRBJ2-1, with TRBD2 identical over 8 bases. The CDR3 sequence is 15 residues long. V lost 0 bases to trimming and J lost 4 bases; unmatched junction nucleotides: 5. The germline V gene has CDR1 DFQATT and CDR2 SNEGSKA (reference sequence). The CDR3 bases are TGCAGTGCTAGAGATCAGCGGGAGTCATACAATGAGCAGTTCTTC. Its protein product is CSARDQRESYNEQFF.

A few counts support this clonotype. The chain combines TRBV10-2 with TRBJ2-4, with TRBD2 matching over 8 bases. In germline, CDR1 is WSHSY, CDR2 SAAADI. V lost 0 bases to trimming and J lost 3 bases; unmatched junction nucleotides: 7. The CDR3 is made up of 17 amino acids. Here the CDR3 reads CASSESLGLAGKNIQYF. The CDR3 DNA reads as TGCGCCAGCAGTGAGTCCTTGGGCCTAGCGGGCAAAAACATTCAGTACTTC.

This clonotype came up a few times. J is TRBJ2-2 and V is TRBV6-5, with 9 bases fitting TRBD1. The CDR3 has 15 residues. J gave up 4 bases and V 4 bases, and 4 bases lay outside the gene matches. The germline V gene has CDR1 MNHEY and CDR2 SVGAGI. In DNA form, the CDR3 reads TGTGCCAGCAGTTTACAGGGGGCGAGCACCGGGGAGCTGTTTTTT. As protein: CASSLQGASTGELFF.

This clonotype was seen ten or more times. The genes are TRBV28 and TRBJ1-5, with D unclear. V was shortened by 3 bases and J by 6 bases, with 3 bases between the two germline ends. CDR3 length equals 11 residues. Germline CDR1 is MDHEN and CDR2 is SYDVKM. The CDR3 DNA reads TGTGCCAGCAGTTTTTTTCAGCCCCAGCATTTT. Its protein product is CASSFFQPQHF.

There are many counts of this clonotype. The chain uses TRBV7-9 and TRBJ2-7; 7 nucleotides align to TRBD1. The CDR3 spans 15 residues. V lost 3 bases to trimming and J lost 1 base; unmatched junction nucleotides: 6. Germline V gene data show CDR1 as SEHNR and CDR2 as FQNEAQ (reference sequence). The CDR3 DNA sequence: TGTGCCAGCAGCTTGAGAACGACAGGGTCCTACGAGCAGTACTTC. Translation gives CASSLRTTGSYEQYF.

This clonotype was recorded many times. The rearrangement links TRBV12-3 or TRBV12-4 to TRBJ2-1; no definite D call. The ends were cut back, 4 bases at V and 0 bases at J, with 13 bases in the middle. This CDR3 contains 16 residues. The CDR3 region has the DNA TGTGCCAGCAGTTGGTCCGCTCTGAGCTCCTACAATGAGCAGTTCTTC. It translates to CASSWSALSSYNEQFF.

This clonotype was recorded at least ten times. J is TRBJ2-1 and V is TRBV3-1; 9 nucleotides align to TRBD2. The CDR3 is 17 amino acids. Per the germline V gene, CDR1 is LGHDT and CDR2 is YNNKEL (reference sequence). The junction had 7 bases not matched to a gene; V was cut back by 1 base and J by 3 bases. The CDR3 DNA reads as TGTGCCAGCAGCCAAGGGATCAGCGGGAGGTACTACAATGAGCAGTTCTTC. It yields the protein CASSQGISGRYYNEQFF.

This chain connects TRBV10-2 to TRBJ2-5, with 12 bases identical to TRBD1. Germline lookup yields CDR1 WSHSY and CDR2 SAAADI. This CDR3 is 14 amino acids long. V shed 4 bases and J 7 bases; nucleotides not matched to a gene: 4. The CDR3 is CASSAGTGGRTQYF. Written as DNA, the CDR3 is TGCGCCAGCAGTGCCGGGACAGGGGGCCGGACCCAGTACTTC.

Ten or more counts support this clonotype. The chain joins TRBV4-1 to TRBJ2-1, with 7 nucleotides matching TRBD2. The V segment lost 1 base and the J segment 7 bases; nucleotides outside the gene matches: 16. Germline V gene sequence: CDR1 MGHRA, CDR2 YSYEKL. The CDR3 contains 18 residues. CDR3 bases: TGCGCCAGCAGCCAAGCTTACGGGGCGGGCGGGAGCGAGAATGAGCAGTTCTTC. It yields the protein CASSQAYGAGGSENEQFF.

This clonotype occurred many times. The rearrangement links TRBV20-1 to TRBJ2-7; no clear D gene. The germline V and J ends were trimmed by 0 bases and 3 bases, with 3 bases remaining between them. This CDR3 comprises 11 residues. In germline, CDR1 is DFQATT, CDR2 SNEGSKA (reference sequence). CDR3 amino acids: CSARDNYEQYF. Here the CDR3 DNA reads TGCAGTGCTAGAGACAACTACGAGCAGTACTTC.

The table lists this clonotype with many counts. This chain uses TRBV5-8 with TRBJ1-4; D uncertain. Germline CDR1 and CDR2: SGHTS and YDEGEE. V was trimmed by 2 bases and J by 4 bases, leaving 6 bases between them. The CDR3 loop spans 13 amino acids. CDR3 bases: TGTGCCAGCAGCTTCTGGATTAATGAAAAACTGTTTTTT. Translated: CASSFWINEKLFF.